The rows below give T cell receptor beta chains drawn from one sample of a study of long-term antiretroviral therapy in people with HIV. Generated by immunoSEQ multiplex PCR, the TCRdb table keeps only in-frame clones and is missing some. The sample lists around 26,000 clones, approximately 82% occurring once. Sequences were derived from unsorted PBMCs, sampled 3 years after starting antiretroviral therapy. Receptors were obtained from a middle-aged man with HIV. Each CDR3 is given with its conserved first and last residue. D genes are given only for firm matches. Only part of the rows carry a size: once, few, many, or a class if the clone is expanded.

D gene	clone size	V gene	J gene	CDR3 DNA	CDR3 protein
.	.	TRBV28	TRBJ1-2	TGTGCCAGCAGTTTCCCCCGAATGGGCAGCAACTATGGCTACACCTTC	CASSFPRMGSNYGYTF
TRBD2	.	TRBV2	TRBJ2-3	TGTGCCAGCACCCCCCACGGGGGGGGAGATACGCAGTATTTT	CASTPHGGGDTQYF
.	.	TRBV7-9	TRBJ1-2	TGTGCCAGCACCCGGGGAGGGCTACATGGCTACACCTTC	CASTRGGLHGYTF
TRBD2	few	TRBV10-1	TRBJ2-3	TGCGCCAGCAGTGAAGGCCTAGCGGGGTCCACAGATACGCAGTATTTT	CASSEGLAGSTDTQYF
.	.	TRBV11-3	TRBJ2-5	TGTGCCAGCAGCTTTTCAGGGAGGCTAACCCAGTACTTC	CASSFSGRLTQYF
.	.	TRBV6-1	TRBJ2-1	TGTGCCAGCAGTGATAAGGGGGAGGGCCGACTGATTTACAATGAGCAGTTCTTC	CASSDKGEGRLIYNEQFF
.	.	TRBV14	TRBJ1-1	TGTGCCAGCAGCCAAGATGGCAGGGCAGGAGCTTTCTTT	CASSQDGRAGAFF
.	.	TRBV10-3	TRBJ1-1	TGTGCCATCAGTGCAAGGGGTATGAACACTGAAGCTTTCTTT	CAISARGMNTEAFF
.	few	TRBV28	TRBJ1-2	TGTGCCAGCAGTTTAGGTGGGCCTGCGGGCTACACCTTC	CASSLGGPAGYTF
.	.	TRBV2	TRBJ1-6	TGTGCCAGCAGTGAATTGGAGCTAACGAATTCACCCCTCCACTTT	CASSELELTNSPLHF
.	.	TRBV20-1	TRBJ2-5	TGCAGTGCTAGAGATCTGGAGACCCAGTACTTC	CSARDLETQYF
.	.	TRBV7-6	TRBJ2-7	TGTGCCAGCAGCTTAGTACCCGGGGACGAGCAGTACTTC	CASSLVPGDEQYF
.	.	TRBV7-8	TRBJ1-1	TGTGCCAGCAGCGAAATCGGGAGAGACTCGAACACTGAAGCTTTCTTT	CASSEIGRDSNTEAFF
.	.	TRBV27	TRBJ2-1	TGTGCCAGCAGCCCCGAAATAGCGGCAAGTTACAATGAGCAGTTCTTC	CASSPEIAASYNEQFF
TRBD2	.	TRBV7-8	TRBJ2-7	TGTGCCAGCAGCTTTTGGACTAGCTCCTACGAGCAGTACTTC	CASSFWTSSYEQYF
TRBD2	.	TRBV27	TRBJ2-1	TGTGCCAGCAGTTTCGGGACTAGCGGGACCAATGAGCAGTTCTTC	CASSFGTSGTNEQFF
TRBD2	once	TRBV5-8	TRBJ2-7	TGTGCCAGCAGCCCTCTGATTGCGGGGAGGGCAAACACCTACGAGCAGTACTTC	CASSPLIAGRANTYEQYF
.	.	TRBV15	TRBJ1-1	TGTGCCACCAGCAGAGACCTAGAGTCTGAAGCTTTCTTT	CATSRDLESEAFF
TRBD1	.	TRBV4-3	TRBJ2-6	TGCGCCAGCAGCCGAAAGCCCGGGACAGGGACTTCTGGGGCCAACGTCCTGACTTTC	CASSRKPGTGTSGANVLTF
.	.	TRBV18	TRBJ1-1	TGTGCCAGCTCATCCCCCGGTAACACTGAAGCTTTCTTT	CASSSPGNTEAFF
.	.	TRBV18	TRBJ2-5	TGTGCCAGCTCACCTTATAAGCTACAGACGAGGGGGGAGACCCAGTACTTC	CASSPYKLQTRGETQYF
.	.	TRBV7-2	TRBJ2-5	TGTGCCAGCAGCTTAGACCCCGCTAGCTCGGAGACCCAGTACTTC	CASSLDPASSETQYF
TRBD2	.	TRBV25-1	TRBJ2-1	TGTGCCAGCAGTGAATTTCCGGGAGGGCCCGAACGTGAGCAGTTCTTC	CASSEFPGGPEREQFF
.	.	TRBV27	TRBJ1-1	TGTGCCTCCAGGTTCTCAGGTCGTAGTGAAGCTTTCTTT	CASRFSGRSEAFF
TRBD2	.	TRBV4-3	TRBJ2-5	TGCGCCAGCAGCGTTGGGGCAGCGGGAGGGCTGGATAGGGAGACCCAGTACTTC	CASSVGAAGGLDRETQYF
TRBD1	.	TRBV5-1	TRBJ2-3	TGCGCCAGCAGCTTGGAGACAGGGGGCACAGATACGCAGTATTTT	CASSLETGGTDTQYF
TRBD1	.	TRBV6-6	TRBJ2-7	TGTGCCAGCAGTTCGACAGGGGGCCGGTACGAGCAGTACTTC	CASSSTGGRYEQYF
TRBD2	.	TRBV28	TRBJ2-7	TGTGCCAGCAGTTTGGGAGGGGCGGCCTACGAGCAGTACTTC	CASSLGGAAYEQYF
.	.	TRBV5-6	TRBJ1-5	TGTGCCAGCAGCTCACGCGGGGTCGATCAGCCCCAGCATTTT	CASSSRGVDQPQHF
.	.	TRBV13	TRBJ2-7	TGTGCCAGCAGCTTACAGGGTAGGGAGCAGTACTTC	CASSLQGREQYF
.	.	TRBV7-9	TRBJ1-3	TGTGCCAGCAGCTTAAATGGAAACACCATATATTTT	CASSLNGNTIYF
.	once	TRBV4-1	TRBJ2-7	TGCGCCAGCAGCCCCGCGTGGGCCGCCTACGAGCAGTACTTC	CASSPAWAAYEQYF
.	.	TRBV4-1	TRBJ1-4	TGCGCCAGCAGCCAAGAATCTGGCGAAAAACTGTTTTTT	CASSQESGEKLFF
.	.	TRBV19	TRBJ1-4	TGTGCCAGTAGCGTCCTTGTGGATGAAAAACTGTTTTTT	CASSVLVDEKLFF
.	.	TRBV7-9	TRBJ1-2	TGTGCCAGCAGCTCAAAAATAGGGAGAGCTAACTATGGCTACACCTTC	CASSSKIGRANYGYTF